This is a list of T cell receptor beta chains from one sample in a study of early T cells in non-severe SARS-CoV-2 infection. TCRdb re-called the 5' RACE reads with MiXCR, one entry per CDR3 protein. The profile covers approximately 42,000 distinct CDR3 sequences, with less than 7% appearing a single time and 12% taken by the ten largest. Specimen: whole blood. The origin of the receptors is an adult who was a healthcare worker with PCR-confirmed SARS-CoV-2 infection or an uninfected control (not recorded which). CDR3s include the opening cysteine and the closing phenylalanine or tryptophan. Fields, in order: V gene, D gene, J gene, clone size, CDR3 protein, CDR3 DNA. D genes are given only for firm matches. Rows give clone size only sometimes, using once, few, many, or a class for an expanded clone.

TRBV7-9	.	TRBJ2-7	many	CASSLASGRSYEQYF	TGTGCCAGCAGCTTAGCCTCCGGTCGAAGCTACGAGCAGTACTTC
TRBV7-9	TRBD1	TRBJ2-7	many	CASSLKTIGTGEQEQYF	TGTGCCAGCAGCTTAAAAACCATAGGGACAGGGGAACAAGAGCAGTACTTC
TRBV7-2	.	TRBJ1-3	many	CASSLGRGPGNTIYF	TGTGCCAGCAGCTTAGGCCGGGGGCCGGGAAACACCATATATTTT
TRBV20-1	.	TRBJ2-1	few	CSAGRWSSYNEQFF	TGCAGTGCGGGGCGTTGGAGCTCCTACAATGAGCAGTTCTTC
TRBV12-3/TRBV12-4	.	TRBJ2-1	few	CASSLGASRTNEQFF	TGTGCCAGCAGTTTAGGGGCTAGCAGGACTAATGAGCAGTTCTTC
TRBV7-9	.	TRBJ1-1	.	CASTRQGGYTEAFF	TGTGCCAGCACCAGACAAGGAGGCTACACTGAAGCTTTCTTT
TRBV20-1	TRBD2	TRBJ2-6	.	CSATAGLRPSGANVLTF	TGCAGTGCTACAGCGGGGCTCAGGCCCTCTGGGGCCAACGTCCTGACTTTC
TRBV19	TRBD1	TRBJ2-6	many	CASTSTGGGSGANVLTF	TGTGCCAGTACCTCGACAGGGGGCGGGTCTGGGGCCAACGTCCTGACTTTC
TRBV7-2	.	TRBJ1-1	many	CASSLAQNTEAFF	TGTGCCAGCAGCTTAGCGCAGAACACTGAAGCTTTCTTT
TRBV30	.	TRBJ2-7	many	CAWTPGSGVIYEQYF	TGTGCCTGGACCCCTGGGTCGGGAGTGATTTACGAGCAGTACTTC
TRBV6-2/TRBV6-3	.	TRBJ2-1	few	CASNKDRGVYYNEQFF	TGTGCCAGCAACAAAGACCGGGGTGTATACTACAATGAGCAGTTCTTC
TRBV11-2	TRBD1	TRBJ2-7	.	CASSLEGTARQQYF	TGTGCCAGCAGCTTAGAAGGGACAGCTCGGCAGCAGTACTTC
TRBV11-2	.	TRBJ2-5	few	CANSESPPGGPGVEETQYF	TGTGCCAACAGCGAAAGCCCTCCAGGGGGGCCCGGGGTGGAAGAGACCCAGTACTTC
TRBV5-5	.	TRBJ1-1	few	CASSPGPNTEAFF	TGTGCCAGCAGCCCCGGACCGAACACTGAAGCTTTCTTT
TRBV6-6	.	TRBJ1-1	many	CASSPWRTEAFF	TGTGCCAGCAGCCCTTGGAGGACTGAAGCTTTCTTT
TRBV19	TRBD1	TRBJ1-6	few	CASSTLLTGAKSSPLHF	TGTGCCAGTAGTACGCTTCTTACAGGGGCGAAGAGTTCACCCCTCCACTTT
TRBV5-5	.	TRBJ2-7	many	CASSFGQGPYEQYF	TGTGCCAGCAGCTTCGGCCAGGGCCCCTACGAGCAGTACTTC
TRBV14	TRBD2	TRBJ2-2	.	CASSQDNGGIVGELFF	TGTGCCAGCAGCCAAGATAACGGGGGGATTGTCGGGGAGCTGTTTTTT
TRBV9	.	TRBJ1-3	many	CASSVDGNTIYF	TGTGCCAGCAGCGTAGATGGAAACACCATATATTTT
TRBV20-1	TRBD1	TRBJ1-2	few	CSASYGTGRDGYTF	TGCAGTGCAAGTTACGGGACAGGTCGGGATGGCTACACCTTC
TRBV5-1	.	TRBJ2-2	many	CASSWGGTGELFF	TGCGCCAGCAGCTGGGGCGGCACCGGGGAGCTGTTTTTT
TRBV7-2	.	TRBJ2-7	.	CASSLEAEQYF	TGTGCCAGCAGCTTAGAGGCCGAGCAGTACTTC
TRBV20-1	.	TRBJ1-1	many	CSARDSGGTDTEAFF	TGCAGTGCTAGAGACTCGGGGGGCACGGACACTGAAGCTTTCTTT
TRBV28	TRBD1	TRBJ2-4	.	CASSGGQENIQYF	TGTGCCAGCAGTGGGGGACAGGAAAACATTCAGTACTTC
TRBV5-1	.	TRBJ2-7	many	CASSSNRRSYEQYF	TGCGCCAGCAGCTCAAACAGGAGAAGCTACGAGCAGTACTTC
TRBV3-1	TRBD1	TRBJ1-1	.	CASSPGTGAANTEAFF	TGTGCCAGCAGCCCTGGGACAGGCGCCGCGAACACTGAAGCTTTCTTT
TRBV7-9	.	TRBJ1-1	many	CASSPVAGSPEAFF	TGTGCCAGCAGCCCCGTAGCGGGGAGCCCTGAAGCTTTCTTT
TRBV9	.	TRBJ2-1	many	CASSVGTSISYNEQFF	TGTGCCAGCAGCGTGGGGACCTCCATCTCCTACAATGAGCAGTTCTTC
TRBV11-2	TRBD1	TRBJ2-1	many	CASSPPDRVLDNEQFF	TGTGCCAGCAGCCCTCCGGACAGGGTTCTGGACAATGAGCAGTTCTTC
TRBV12-3/TRBV12-4	.	TRBJ2-1	many	CASSLARQANEQFF	TGTGCCAGCAGTTTAGCGAGACAGGCCAATGAGCAGTTCTTC
TRBV7-9	.	TRBJ2-3	.	CASSPEATDTQYF	TGTGCCAGCAGCCCAGAGGCCACAGATACGCAGTATTTT
TRBV5-4	.	TRBJ1-2	many	CASSFEQTYSKGYTF	TGTGCCAGCAGCTTTGAGCAGACATATTCGAAGGGCTACACCTTC
TRBV7-2	.	TRBJ2-2	many	CASSLSQTNTGELFF	TGTGCCAGCAGCTTATCCCAGACGAACACCGGGGAGCTGTTTTTT
TRBV2	TRBD2	TRBJ2-1	many	CASGDYYNEQFF	TGTGCCAGCGGGGACTACTACAATGAGCAGTTCTTC
TRBV11-2	.	TRBJ2-7	few	CASSLKVLRAGDYEQYF	TGTGCCAGCAGCTTAAAGGTGTTACGGGCAGGGGACTACGAGCAGTACTTC
TRBV12-3/TRBV12-4	TRBD2	TRBJ2-1	few	CASRPTSGGYNEQFF	TGTGCCAGCAGGCCTACTAGCGGGGGTTACAATGAGCAGTTCTTC
TRBV6-5	.	TRBJ2-1	many	CASSQDTTGGPYYNEQFF	TGTGCCAGCAGCCAGGACACAACCGGGGGTCCCTACTACAATGAGCAGTTCTTC
TRBV20-1	.	TRBJ2-7	.	CSAPVGRGYEQYF	TGCAGTGCTCCGGTGGGCAGGGGTTACGAGCAGTACTTC
TRBV6-5	.	TRBJ2-7	many	CASLSGQALFF	TGTGCCAGTCTGTCCGGGCAGGCTCTTTTCTTC
TRBV10-2	.	TRBJ2-3	many	CASSKVELALTDTQYF	TGCGCCAGCAGTAAGGTGGAGCTAGCTCTCACAGATACGCAGTATTTT
TRBV5-4	TRBD2	TRBJ2-3	many	CASSLVTSGGDTQYF	TGTGCCAGCAGCTTGGTGACTAGCGGGGGAGATACGCAGTATTTT
TRBV30	.	TRBJ2-2	.	CAWGRGSTGELFF	TGTGCCTGGGGCAGGGGTAGCACCGGGGAGCTGTTTTTT
TRBV2	TRBD2	TRBJ2-1	.	CASSFTSGGVYEQFF	TGTGCCAGCAGCTTTACTAGCGGGGGAGTGTATGAGCAGTTCTTC
TRBV7-2	.	TRBJ2-3	.	CASSRGQSSTDTQYF	TGTGCCAGCAGCCGCGGACAGTCTAGCACAGATACGCAGTATTTT
TRBV9	TRBD1	TRBJ2-1	.	CASSVYEQGAGNEQFF	TGTGCCAGCAGCGTATACGAGCAGGGGGCGGGCAATGAGCAGTTCTTC
TRBV7-9	TRBD2	TRBJ2-3	few	CASSLSGLAGDTQYF	TGTGCCAGCAGCTTATCGGGACTAGCGGGCGATACGCAGTATTTT
TRBV5-6	TRBD1	TRBJ2-1	many	CASRPQGFYNEQFF	TGTGCCAGCAGACCACAGGGGTTCTACAATGAGCAGTTCTTC
TRBV20-1	TRBD1	TRBJ2-7	many	CSARAGTGGFYEQYF	TGCAGTGCTAGGGCCGGGACAGGGGGTTTTTACGAGCAGTACTTC
TRBV4-2	TRBD2	TRBJ2-3	many	CASSQERGNTQYF	TGTGCCAGCAGCCAAGAGCGGGGGAATACGCAGTATTTT
TRBV27	.	TRBJ2-1	many	CASSPRDSGNEQFF	TGTGCCAGCAGTCCCCGGGACTCGGGCAATGAGCAGTTCTTC
TRBV18	.	TRBJ1-1	few	CASSPMGNTEAFF	TGTGCCAGCTCACCAATGGGGAACACTGAAGCTTTCTTT
TRBV5-6	TRBD1	TRBJ2-1	.	CASSAGTAYNEQFF	TGTGCCAGCAGCGCCGGGACAGCGTACAATGAGCAGTTCTTC
TRBV27	TRBD1	TRBJ2-1	many	CASSSTGGAEGEQFF	TGTGCCAGCAGTTCTACAGGGGGCGCGGAGGGTGAGCAGTTCTTC
TRBV7-2	.	TRBJ1-2	many	CASSLRGVNRANYGYTF	TGTGCCAGCAGCCTGCGGGGGGTAAATCGCGCTAACTATGGCTACACCTTC
TRBV29-1	TRBD1	TRBJ1-1	many	CSVGQGSERTEAFF	TGCAGCGTTGGACAGGGCTCTGAACGGACTGAAGCTTTCTTT
TRBV25-1	.	TRBJ2-5	few	CASSRGAGPEETQYF	TGTGCCAGCAGCCGGGGTGCGGGGCCAGAAGAGACCCAGTACTTC